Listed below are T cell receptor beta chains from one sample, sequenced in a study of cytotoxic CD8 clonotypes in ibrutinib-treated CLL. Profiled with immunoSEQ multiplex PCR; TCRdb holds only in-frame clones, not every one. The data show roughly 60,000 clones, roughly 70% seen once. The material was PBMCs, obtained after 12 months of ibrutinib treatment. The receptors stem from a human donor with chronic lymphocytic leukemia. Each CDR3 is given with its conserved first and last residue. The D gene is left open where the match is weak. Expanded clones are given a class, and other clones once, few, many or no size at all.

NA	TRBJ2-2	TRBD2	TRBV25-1	CARTSGNTGELFF	TGTGCCAGGACTAGCGGGAACACCGGGGAGCTGTTTTTT
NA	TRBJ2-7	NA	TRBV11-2	CASSFRQGWYEQYF	TGTGCCAGCAGCTTTAGGCAGGGTTGGTACGAGCAGTACTTC
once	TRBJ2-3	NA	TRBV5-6	CASSLEQGLSTDTQYF	TGTGCCAGCAGCTTGGAGCAGGGCCTAAGCACAGATACGCAGTATTTT
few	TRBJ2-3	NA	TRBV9	CASSPRHLTDTQYF	TGTGCCAGCAGCCCCCGACACCTCACAGATACGCAGTATTTT
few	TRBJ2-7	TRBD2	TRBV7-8	CASSLARVAGGPSPEQYF	TGTGCCAGCAGCTTAGCGCGAGTAGCGGGAGGGCCATCTCCTGAGCAGTACTTC
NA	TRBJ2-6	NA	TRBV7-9	CASSLLWEEGANVLTF	TGTGCCAGCAGCTTGTTATGGGAGGAGGGTGCCAACGTCCTGACTTTC
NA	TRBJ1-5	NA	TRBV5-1	CASSFGGVEQPQHF	TGCGCCAGCAGCTTTGGAGGGGTTGAACAGCCCCAGCATTTT
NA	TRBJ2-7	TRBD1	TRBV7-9	CASSLGGGHYEQYF	TGTGCCAGCAGCTTAGGAGGGGGCCACTACGAGCAGTACTTC
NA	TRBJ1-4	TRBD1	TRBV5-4	CASSDDRDEKLFF	TGTGCCAGCAGCGACGACAGGGATGAAAAACTGTTTTTT
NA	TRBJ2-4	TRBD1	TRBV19	CASSQGTAQAKNIQYF	TGTGCCAGTAGCCAAGGGACAGCACAAGCCAAAAACATTCAGTACTTC
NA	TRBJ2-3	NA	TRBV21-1	CASSKIGGFEGEDTQYF	TGTGCCAGCAGCAAAATAGGGGGGTTCGAAGGCGAAGATACGCAGTATTTT
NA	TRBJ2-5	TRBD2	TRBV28	CASSRTSGRGGETQYF	TGTGCCAGCAGCCGGACTAGCGGGAGGGGTGGGGAGACCCAGTACTTC
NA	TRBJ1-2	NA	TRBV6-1	CASSDRAIGNYGYTF	TGTGCCAGCAGTGATCGGGCTATCGGGAACTATGGCTACACCTTC
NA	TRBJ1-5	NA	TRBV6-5	CASSYSSNQPQHF	TGTGCCAGCAGTTACAGTAGCAATCAGCCCCAGCATTTT
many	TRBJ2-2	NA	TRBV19	CASRTPDRNTGELFF	TGTGCCAGTAGGACTCCCGACAGAAACACCGGGGAGCTGTTTTTT
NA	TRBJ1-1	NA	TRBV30	CAWNSENTEAFF	TGTGCCTGGAACTCAGAGAACACTGAAGCTTTCTTT
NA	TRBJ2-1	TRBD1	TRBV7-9	CASKPGGQGSNEQFF	TGTGCCAGTAAACCGGGGGGACAGGGGAGCAATGAGCAGTTCTTC
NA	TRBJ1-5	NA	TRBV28	CASRQGGGNQPQHF	TGTGCCAGTCGTCAGGGAGGGGGCAATCAGCCCCAGCATTTT
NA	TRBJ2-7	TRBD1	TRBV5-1	CASSFGTVSYEQYF	TGCGCCAGCAGCTTCGGGACAGTCTCCTACGAGCAGTACTTC
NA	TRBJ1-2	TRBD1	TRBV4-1	CASSQDEGQGVNYGYTF	TGCGCCAGCAGCCAAGACGAAGGACAGGGGGTGAACTATGGCTACACCTTC
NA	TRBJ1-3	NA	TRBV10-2	CASSEAGAGNTIYF	TGCGCCAGCAGTGAAGCAGGTGCTGGAAACACCATATATTTT
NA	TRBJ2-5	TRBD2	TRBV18	CASSPMRGLETQYF	TGTGCCAGCTCACCGATGCGGGGGTTGGAGACCCAGTACTTC
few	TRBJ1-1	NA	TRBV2	CASKPGTTNTEAFF	TGTGCCAGCAAACCAGGGACAACGAACACTGAAGCTTTCTTT
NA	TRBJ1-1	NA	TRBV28	CASQQGSDTEAFF	TGTGCCAGCCAACAGGGTTCCGACACTGAAGCTTTCTTT
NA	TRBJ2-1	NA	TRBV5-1	CASSPGGQRGNEQFF	TGCGCCAGCAGCCCTGGCGGTCAAAGGGGGAATGAGCAGTTCTTC
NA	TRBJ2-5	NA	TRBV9	CASSVGRGTQETQYF	TGTGCCAGCAGCGTAGGGAGGGGCACCCAAGAGACCCAGTACTTC
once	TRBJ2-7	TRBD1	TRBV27	CASSSSGTGRHSEQYF	TGTGCCAGCAGTTCTTCCGGGACAGGGCGCCACAGTGAGCAGTACTTC
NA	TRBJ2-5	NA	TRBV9	CASSEKSGVYQETQYF	TGTGCCAGCAGCGAGAAGTCGGGGGTTTACCAAGAGACCCAGTACTTC
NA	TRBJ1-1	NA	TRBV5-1	CASSSYVEAFF	TGCGCCAGCAGCTCTTACGTCGAAGCTTTCTTT
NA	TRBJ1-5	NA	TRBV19	CASSIKQGLNQPQHF	TGTGCCAGTAGTATAAAGCAAGGGTTAAATCAGCCCCAGCATTTT
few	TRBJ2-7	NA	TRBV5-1	CASSLGVGLAYEQYF	TGCGCCAGCAGCTTGGGCGTGGGGCTCGCTTACGAGCAGTACTTC
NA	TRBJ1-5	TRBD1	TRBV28	CASRPAGQALSNQPQHF	TGTGCCAGCAGACCCGCTGGACAGGCTCTTAGCAATCAGCCCCAGCATTTT
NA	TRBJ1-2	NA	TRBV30	CAWFGGAPGYTF	TGTGCCTGGTTCGGGGGGGCGCCCGGCTACACCTTC
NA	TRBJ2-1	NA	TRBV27	CASSAIQVNEQFF	TGTGCCAGCAGTGCAATACAGGTGAATGAGCAGTTCTTC
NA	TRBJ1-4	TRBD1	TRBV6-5	CASSWDREKLFF	TGTGCCAGCAGTTGGGACAGAGAAAAACTGTTTTTT
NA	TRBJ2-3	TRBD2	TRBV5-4	CASSFAGARDTQYF	TGTGCCAGCAGCTTCGCGGGAGCCAGAGATACGCAGTATTTT
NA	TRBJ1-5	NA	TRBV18	CASSPMGRGASQPQHF	TGTGCCAGCTCACCAATGGGGAGAGGGGCCAGTCAGCCCCAGCATTTT
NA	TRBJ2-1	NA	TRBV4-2	CASSQDYNEQFF	TGTGCCAGCAGCCAGGACTACAATGAGCAGTTCTTC
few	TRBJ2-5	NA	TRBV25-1	CASSESGAQETQYF	TGTGCCAGCAGTGAATCAGGGGCCCAAGAGACCCAGTACTTC
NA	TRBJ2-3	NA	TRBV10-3	CAISGPSQSDTQYF	TGTGCCATCAGTGGCCCCAGCCAATCGGATACGCAGTATTTT
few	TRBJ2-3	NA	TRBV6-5	CASSYRGTPTDTQYF	TGTGCCAGCAGTTACAGGGGGACCCCCACAGATACGCAGTATTTT
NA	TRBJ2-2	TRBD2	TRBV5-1	CASSTGLAGGVGELFF	TGCGCCAGCAGCACGGGACTAGCGGGAGGTGTCGGGGAGCTGTTTTTT
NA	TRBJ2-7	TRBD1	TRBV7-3	CASSSGQGNSYEQYF	TGTGCCAGCAGCTCTGGACAGGGGAATTCCTACGAGCAGTACTTC
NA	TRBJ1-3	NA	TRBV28	CASTRNRGFGNTIYF	TGTGCCAGCACCCGTAACAGAGGGTTCGGAAACACCATATATTTT
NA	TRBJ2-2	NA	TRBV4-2	CASSPQAELGELFF	TGTGCCAGCAGCCCCCAGGCAGAACTCGGGGAGCTGTTTTTT
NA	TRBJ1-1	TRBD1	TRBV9	CASSSRDSFPEAFF	TGTGCCAGCAGCTCCCGGGACAGTTTCCCTGAAGCTTTCTTT
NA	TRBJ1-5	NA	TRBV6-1	CAGRRDTEGNQPQHF	TGTGCCGGGCGGAGGGACACCGAAGGCAATCAGCCCCAGCATTTT
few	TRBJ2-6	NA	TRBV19	CASKGDPSGANVLTF	TGTGCCAGTAAGGGGGACCCGTCTGGGGCCAACGTCCTGACTTTC
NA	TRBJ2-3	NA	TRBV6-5	CASSAKSGGTDTQYF	TGTGCCAGCAGTGCGAAATCGGGGGGCACAGATACGCAGTATTTT
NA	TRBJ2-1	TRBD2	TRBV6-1	CASSVPGGEQFF	TGTGCCAGCAGTGTCCCGGGAGGTGAGCAGTTCTTC
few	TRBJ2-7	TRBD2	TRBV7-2	CASSSGTSGYYEQYF	TGTGCCAGCAGCTCGGGGACTAGCGGGTACTACGAGCAGTACTTC
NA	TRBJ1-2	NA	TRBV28	CASKGAMYGYTF	TGTGCCAGCAAGGGAGCTATGTATGGCTACACCTTC
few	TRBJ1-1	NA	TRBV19	CASSPINTEAFF	TGTGCCAGTAGCCCGATTAACACTGAAGCTTTCTTT
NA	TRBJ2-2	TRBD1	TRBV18	CASSPRVLGTGNTGELFF	TGTGCCAGCTCACCACGGGTTCTGGGGACAGGGAACACCGGGGAGCTGTTTTTT
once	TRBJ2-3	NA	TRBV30	CAWRTRGDTQYF	TGTGCCTGGAGGACACGGGGAGATACGCAGTATTTT
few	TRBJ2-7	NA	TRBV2	CASSEASAARHF	TGTGCCAGCAGTGAAGCATCGGCAGCCAGGCACTTC
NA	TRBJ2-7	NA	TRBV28	CASSLWALGTLSYEQYF	TGTGCCAGCAGTTTATGGGCCCTAGGGACTCTCTCCTACGAGCAGTACTTC
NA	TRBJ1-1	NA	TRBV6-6	CASRIRVIDTEAFF	TGTGCCAGCAGAATAAGGGTAATCGACACTGAAGCTTTCTTT
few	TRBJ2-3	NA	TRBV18	CASSPLGGVTDTQYF	TGTGCCAGCTCACCACTCGGGGGAGTTACAGATACGCAGTATTTT